This T cell receptor (beta chain) stems from a study of T cell responses to AZD1222 COVID-19 vaccine. Profiled with immunoSEQ multiplex PCR; TCRdb holds only in-frame clones, not every one. Of 100,000 or so clones listed, more than 70% are singletons. This specimen consisted of peripheral blood, obtained on day 0 of AZD1222 vaccination. The sequence was obtained from an adult in good health.

CDR3 DNA: TGTGCCAGCAGCGTAGGTGGGTCCGGCAATCAGCCCCAGCATTTT. It translates to CASSVGGSGNQPQHF. The rearrangement links TRBV9 to TRBJ1-5; D is unclear. Deletions cut 0 bases from V and 2 bases from J, with 9 bases between. This CDR3 spans 15 amino acids. Germline-derived CDR1 and CDR2 are SGDLS and YYNGEE.